This T cell receptor beta chain came from a study of T-cell memory formation after mild COVID-19 (dated by TCRdb to about 2021). At the level of the whole study: TCR sequence clusters from the two donors were found to be largely donor specific. Two young, previously healthy adult volunteers made up the cohort, one male and one female. T-cell clones expanding and contracting after mild COVID-19 in two donors were tracked by longitudinal TCRalpha and TCRbeta repertoire sequencing. On the study overall, not on this receptor specifically: Some responding clones were detected in pre-infection memory, suggesting pre-existing cross-reactive memory T cells joined the SARS-CoV-2 response. Whether the second-wave clones peaking on day 37 were SARS-CoV-2 specific was not confirmed. Only a couple of mild cases were covered by the study, and larger cohorts that include severe cases with pre-infection samples were considered necessary. From day 15 to 85, contracting clones showed balanced CD4/CD8 phenotypes, whereas a second wave of clones that expanded from day 15 to 37 leaned towards CD4+. Contracting CD4+ clones were located mainly in the CM and EM memory subsets, whereas CD8+ clones were found to be enriched in EMRA.

Taken from the germline V gene, the CDR1 and CDR2 loops are SGHTA and FQGTGA. The CDR3 runs 12 residues from the cysteine to the phenylalanine. Only CDR3 DNA remains: 36 bases, in frame from the first base. V is pared back by 6 bases and J by 3 bases, with 9 bases lying between the germline termini. TCRdb lists the instrument as Illumina NovaSeq 6000. cDNA libraries for TCRalpha and TCRbeta were prepared by 5'RACE using constant-segment primers, with sample barcodes and unique molecular identifiers added. Trizol reagent was used to extract RNA from every sample. The libraries were amplified in two PCR steps, and the second step added a second sample barcode and Illumina TruSeq adapters. Libraries were sequenced on an Illumina NovaSeq with 2 x 150 bp paired-end reads. In the paper's pipeline: With migec v1.2.7, reads were demultiplexed and then collapsed into UMI-guided consensus sequences. Using mixcr v2.1.11, the UMI consensuses were aligned to TRA and TRB V and J templates and assembled into clonotypes. A clonotype was counted as expanded or contracted only when both edgeR and NoisET called the clonotype significant, with the noise models trained on biological replicates. edgeR calls used a false discovery rate-adjusted p below 0.01 and a log2 fold-change threshold of 1. As an exploratory analysis of dynamics, max-normalized trajectories of the 1000 most abundant clonotypes were examined with PCA combined with hierarchical clustering. Each responding clone was given a CD4 or CD8 phenotype based on the CD4+ and CD8+ repertoires, which had been sequenced separately. TCRdb ran its own pipeline on the public reads, namely fastp trimming at Q25 and MiXCR clone calling, and kept in-frame beta chains. Each entry merges the rows of one CDR3 protein and shows their most common DNA and genes. What appears here as the V and J calls and clone size reflects TCRdb's work, not the paper's. Within this sample are some 350,000 distinct CDR3 sequences, with around 13% of them counted one time only. The top ten clones comprise about a fifth of the sample.

Ficoll-Paque density gradient centrifugation was used to isolate PBMCs. To note about this clonotype: Its target antigen remains unknown. One base away there is no much larger clone; base qualities are not given.

The receptor was isolated from a man aged 18 to 29 who had mild COVID-19 (a few samples of this study predate the infection). The sample titles of this study are shuffled in the database, so cell type and time point are left out; the donor was told from shared clones. Sequenced: PBMCs or a T cell subset sorted from them (not recorded which). The chain links TRBV7-3 with TRBJ2-7; a tentative D call is TRBD1 (5 bases match). The CDR3 reads CASRGRFYEQYF. The base sequence is TGTGCCAGCAGGGGGCGGTTCTACGAGCAGTACTTC.